This passage covers 7 T cell receptor beta chains from one sample sequenced in a study of blood T cells in healthy people across ages. The authors ran a second PCR of roughly 6 to 11 cycles using a sample-barcoded 5' primer and a J-beta primer mix. TCRdb called the 5' RACE reads again in MiXCR, with one record for every CDR3 protein. In the table there are about 840,000 distinct CDR3 sequences, 25% to 35% of which are singletons. This sample was also put to use in a study of T cells of mothers and their children.

The sample taken for sequencing was blood. The receptors were gathered from a woman aged 40 to 50 in good health.

CDR3 residues: CSARRDLSNQPQHF. Written as DNA, the CDR3 is TGCAGTGCTAGAAGGGATCTTAGCAATCAGCCCCAGCATTTT. The chain recombines TRBV20-1 with TRBJ1-5; D uncertain. Germline lookup yields CDR1 DFQATT and CDR2 SNEGSKA (reference sequence). Deletions cut 2 bases from V and 0 bases from J, with 8 bases between. The CDR3 is 14 residues long.

In its sample, this clonotype was seen a few times. The rearrangement links TRBV7-2 to TRBJ1-2; D is possibly TRBD1 (5 bases). This CDR3 region has 13 residues. V was shortened by 8 bases and J by 8 bases, with 18 bases between the two germline ends. CDR1 is SGHTA and CDR2 is FQGNSA in the germline V gene. As DNA, the CDR3 is TGTGCCAGCGCAACCAGTGGGGGGGAGGGCTACACCTTC. This translates into CASATSGGEGYTF.

This chain uses TRBV28 with TRBJ2-5; 7 positions match TRBD1. TRBJ2-7 matches the DNA end more closely, so the J call is doubtful. The germline CDR1 and CDR2 sequences are MDHEN and SYDVKM. This CDR3 is 15 amino acids long. CDR3 nucleotides: TGTGCCAGCAGACCATCGGACAGGTTCGCGGCCGAGCAGTACTTC. This codes for CASRPSDRFAAEQYF.

This clonotype showed up many times. The chain employs TRBV28 and TRBJ2-7; TRBD1 might be the D (6 bases). Germline loops: CDR1 MDHEN, CDR2 SYDVKM. The CDR3 has 17 residues. V lost 2 bases and J 3 bases, leaving 20 bases between the germline ends. CDR3 DNA: TGTGCCAGCAGTTTAGAATTTAAGGGGGACAAGTTCTACGAGCAGTACTTC. As protein: CASSLEFKGDKFYEQYF.

Ten or more counts support this clonotype. This rearrangement joins TRBV20-1 to TRBJ2-7, with 8 nucleotides matching TRBD1. Germline V gene data show CDR1 as DFQATT and CDR2 as SNEGSKA (reference sequence). The ends lost 6 bases at V and 2 bases at J; junction bases unmatched: 3. The CDR3 runs to 12 residues. CDR3 sequence (DNA): TGCAGTGCAACAGGGGGTACCTACGAGCAGTACTTC. It translates to CSATGGTYEQYF.

The chain joins TRBV5-6 to TRBJ2-1, with TRBD2 matching 11 bases. The J call may be wrong; the DNA end is better matched by TRBJ2-7. The CDR3 loop spans 18 amino acids. Germline V gene lookup returns CDR1 SGHDT and CDR2 YYEEEE. CDR3 in amino acids: CASSLTSGGDSSYNEQYF. The CDR3 coding sequence is TGTGCCAGCAGCTTAACTAGCGGGGGCGACAGCTCCTACAATGAGCAGTACTTC.

There are many counts of this clonotype. Here the CDR3 reads CSVEDGGFNEQFF. The CDR3 region has the DNA TGCAGCGTTGAGGACGGGGGTTTTAATGAGCAGTTCTTC. The rearrangement uses TRBV29-1 and TRBJ2-1; possible D gene TRBD2, 6 bases. Germline CDR1 is SQVTM and CDR2 is ANQGSEA. V was pared by 3 bases and J by 7 bases, with 13 bases between. The CDR3 has 13 residues.